This T cell receptor (beta chain) was obtained from a study of blood T cell repertoires in COVID-19. The junction had 0 bases not matched to a gene; V was cut back by 3 bases and J by 0 bases. The CDR3 runs to 14 residues. CDR1 SGHNT and CDR2 YYREEE come from the germline V gene (reference sequence). Method: immunoSEQ multiplex PCR; TCRdb's copy keeps in-frame clones and lacks some. The repertoire holds 250,000 or so clones, 87% seen once, with just over 2.5% in the top ten. This clonotype originated in a woman aged 30 to 39 with acute COVID-19. This chain joins TRBV5-4 and TRBJ1-3; TRBD1 aligns across 7 bases. Sequenced input: PBMCs or T cells enriched from blood (not recorded which). CDR3 coding DNA: TGTGCCAGCAGCTGGGACAGCTCTGGAAACACCATATATTTT. Protein sequence: CASSWDSSGNTIYF.